The 24 T cell receptor beta chains reported below all come from one sample, sequenced in a study of shared clonotypes between healthy human individuals. The protocol was immunoSEQ multiplex PCR, while the TCRdb copy is restricted to in-frame clones and leaves out a portion. The sample carries roughly 1,800,000 clones, just under 95% recorded once. Naive CD8 cells comprised CD45RO-negative, CCR7-positively selected cells, excluding terminally differentiated effector memory CD45RA+ cells. The sequenced sample was naive CD8+ T cells sorted from blood. These receptors originate from a young man in good health.

The V and J genes are TRBV19 and TRBJ2-7; TRBD1 matches 8 bases. The CDR3 contains 15 residues. Trimming took 7 bases from V and 3 from J; bases not matched to a gene: 11. Per the germline V gene, CDR1 is LNHDA and CDR2 is SQIVND (reference sequence). The CDR3 nucleotides read TGTGCCAGTAACTCACCCCGGACAGGGAACTACGAGCAGTACTTC. This codes for CASNSPRTGNYEQYF.

As to this clone: Other DNA sequences in this sample translate to the same CDR3. This chain uses TRBV4-3 with TRBJ2-7; possible D gene TRBD1, 6 bases. CDR1 LGHNA and CDR2 YSLEER come from the germline V gene. Trimming took off 2 bases at V and 4 bases at J, with 9 bases between the two ends. This CDR3 has 13 amino acids. In DNA form, the CDR3 reads TGCGCCAGCAGCCAATCACAGGGATACGAGCAGTACTTC. It translates to CASSQSQGYEQYF.

The chain combines TRBV6-1 with TRBJ1-4, with D perhaps TRBD1 (6 bases). Trimming removed 7 bases from V and 4 bases from J, with 13 bases in between. The CDR3 is made up of 14 amino acids. Germline lookup yields CDR1 MNHNS and CDR2 SASEGT. Written as DNA, the CDR3 is TGTGCCAGCAATACAGGGCCCCTTAATGAAAAACTGTTTTTT. Residues: CASNTGPLNEKLFF.

The chain joins TRBV6-1 to TRBJ1-2; no definite D call. The CDR3 has 13 amino acids. V lost 3 bases, J lost 5 bases, and 10 bases lay in between. Germline loops: CDR1 MNHNS, CDR2 SASEGT. The DNA of the CDR3 is TGTGCCAGCAGTGAGGGCCGCAGATATGGCTACACCTTC. Translation gives CASSEGRRYGYTF.

This chain uses TRBV30 with TRBJ2-1; D gene ambiguous. The germline V gene has CDR1 GTSNPN and CDR2 SVGIG (reference sequence). The V end lost 3 bases, the J end lost 6 bases, and 18 bases lay between the germline ends. CDR3 length: 15 amino acids. Here the CDR3 reads CAWSEDSSSVNEQFF. The CDR3 bases are TGTGCCTGGAGCGAAGACTCCTCTTCCGTCAATGAGCAGTTCTTC.

Comments on this clone: Other DNA variants within this sample encode the same CDR3. This chain uses TRBV4-3 with TRBJ2-2; TRBD1 matches 7 bases. Germline V gives CDR1 LGHNA, CDR2 YSLEER. V lost 1 base to trimming and J lost 1 base; unmatched junction nucleotides: 0. This CDR3 is 15 amino acids long. The CDR3 reads CASSQGQGNTGELFF. The DNA of the CDR3 is TGCGCCAGCAGCCAAGGACAGGGGAACACCGGGGAGCTGTTTTTT.

This chain links TRBV7-9 with TRBJ1-5; TRBD1 matches 7 bases. The germline V gene encodes CDR1 SEHNR and CDR2 FQNEAQ (reference sequence). V was clipped by 4 bases and J by 0 bases; unmatched bases: 3. The CDR3 spans 15 residues. CDR3 loop: CASSSGDSSNQPQHF. Here the CDR3 DNA reads TGTGCCAGCAGCTCCGGGGACAGTAGCAATCAGCCCCAGCATTTT.

This clone was counted a single time. This chain uses TRBV9 with TRBJ1-2, with a weak D call TRBD1 (6 bases). Trimming removed 0 bases from V and 8 bases from J, with 20 bases in between. This CDR3 has 16 residues. CDR1 is SGDLS and CDR2 is YYNGEE in the germline V gene. For the CDR3, the DNA is TGTGCCAGCAGCGTAGAGGCTGGGGCAGGGGTTTACGGCTACACCTTC. Translating it yields CASSVEAGAGVYGYTF.

This chain joins TRBV4-3 and TRBJ1-4, with D tentatively TRBD1 (5 bases). Looked up from germline, CDR1 is LGHNA and CDR2 is YSLEER. The CDR3 is 17 amino acids. The V gene lost 0 bases and the J gene lost 5 bases, with 16 bases spanning the gap. The CDR3 nucleotides are TGCGCCAGCAGCCAAGATAGAGGGTTTGGGGGGAATGAAAAACTGTTTTTT. It codes for CASSQDRGFGGNEKLFF.

Only one count was recorded for this clone. The V and J genes are TRBV6-5 and TRBJ1-2, with TRBD1 matching over 7 bases. The trim removed 11 bases at V and 4 bases at J, leaving 10 bases unmatched. Germline CDR1 reads MNHEY; CDR2 reads SVGAGI. This CDR3 has 13 residues. CDR3 sequence reads: CACHGEGAYGYTF. CDR3 coding DNA: TGTGCCTGCCACGGGGAGGGGGCCTATGGCTACACCTTC.

V usage is TRBV10-3 and J usage is TRBJ2-3; a possible D gene is TRBD1 (6 bases). This CDR3 region has 14 residues. Germline lookup yields CDR1 ENHRY and CDR2 SYGVKD. V dropped 3 bases and J dropped 2 bases, with 9 bases sitting between them. CDR3 region: CAISEGDTTDTQYF. The CDR3 nucleotides read TGTGCCATCAGTGAAGGGGACACCACAGATACGCAGTATTTT.

The chain carries TRBV28 and TRBJ2-7; D is ambiguous. The CDR3 contains 12 residues. Germline CDR1 and CDR2: MDHEN and SYDVKM. Trimming cost V 4 bases and J 6 bases, with 10 bases left between them. The chain's CDR3 is CASSYGLGEQYF. The DNA for the CDR3 is TGTGCCAGCAGTTATGGGTTGGGCGAGCAGTACTTC.

This clone was found once. This chain joins TRBV6-1 and TRBJ2-1; D gene unclear. The germline CDR1 and CDR2 sequences are MNHNS and SASEGT. The CDR3 has 13 amino acids. V was clipped by 5 bases and J by 5 bases, with 10 bases between them. CDR3 coding DNA: TGTGCCAGCAGTCTCGGGTGGCACAATGAGCAGTTCTTC. Amino acid sequence: CASSLGWHNEQFF.

J is TRBJ2-5 and V is TRBV29-1, with 8 bases aligning to TRBD1. Trimming at V came to 0 bases and at J to 5 bases, leaving 11 bases not matched to a gene. The CDR3 loop spans 16 amino acids. Germline V gene sequence: CDR1 SQVTM, CDR2 ANQGSEA. The CDR3 here is CSVEDLGTGPSETQYF. The DNA of the CDR3 is TGCAGCGTTGAAGATCTGGGGACAGGACCCTCGGAGACCCAGTACTTC. Combining the CDR3 with reference TRBV29-1 and TRBJ2-5 gives the whole variable domain SAVISQKPSRDICQRGTSLTIQCQVDSQVTMMFWYRQQPGQSLTLIATANQGSEATYESGFVIDKFPISRPNLTFSTLTVSNMSPEDSSIYLCSVEDLGTGPSETQYFGPGTRLLVL.

The V and J genes are TRBV5-1 and TRBJ1-5, with D possibly being TRBD1 (6 bases). V shed 1 base and J shed 2 bases, with 13 bases lying between them. Germline values: CDR1 SGHRS, CDR2 YFSETQ. CDR3 length equals 16 residues. The CDR3 reads CASSLTQGLGNQPQHF. The DNA of the CDR3 is TGCGCCAGCAGCTTGACCCAGGGGCTCGGCAATCAGCCCCAGCATTTT.

This clone was seen just once. V is TRBV27 and J is TRBJ2-1, with 12 bases identical to TRBD2. V gave up 2 bases and J gave up 7 bases; unmatched junction bases: 6. This CDR3 is 16 amino acids long. Germline CDR1 is MNHEY and CDR2 is SMNVEV (reference sequence). In DNA form, the CDR3 reads TGTGCCAGCAGTTTAGGGGGACTAGCGGGTCCGAATGAGCAGTTCTTC. Encoded protein: CASSLGGLAGPNEQFF.

Concerning this clone: This specimen includes other DNA sequences encoding the same CDR3. The chain couples TRBV7-9 to TRBJ2-5; D is perhaps TRBD2 (6 bases). The CDR3 covers 16 residues. V lost 3 bases to trimming and J lost 2 bases, with 16 bases between them. The V gene's germline CDR1 is SEHNR and CDR2 FQNEAQ (reference sequence). The CDR3 DNA follows: TGTGCCAGCAGCTTGGGGCCGGGACTTCTACAAGAGACCCAGTACTTC. Its translation is CASSLGPGLLQETQYF.

This clone was picked up one time. The chain uses TRBV11-2 and TRBJ2-3, with D maybe TRBD2 (6 bases). The CDR3 is made up of 13 amino acids. Germline lookup yields CDR1 SGHAT and CDR2 FQNNGV. V was pared by 4 bases and J by 7 bases, with 12 bases between. The CDR3 nucleotides are TGTGCCAGCAGCTCTTCACTAGCTTATACGCAGTATTTT. Amino acid sequence: CASSSSLAYTQYF.

This chain joins TRBV7-2 and TRBJ2-5, with D possibly being TRBD2 (6 bases). CDR1 and CDR2 (germline): SGHTA, FQGNSA. The length of the CDR3 is 17 residues. V lost 4 bases, J lost 5 bases, and 23 bases lay in between. In nucleotides, the CDR3 is TGTGCCAGCAGCTCCAAGGAACGGGAGCCCCTGGGGGAGACCCAGTACTTC. This gives the protein CASSSKEREPLGETQYF.

The chain employs TRBV4-3 and TRBJ1-5; D ambiguous. V was pared by 0 bases and J by 0 bases, with 12 bases between. The germline V gene encodes CDR1 LGHNA and CDR2 YSLEER. The CDR3 spans 17 residues. Here the CDR3 reads CASSQDPDGISNQPQHF. The CDR3 region has the DNA TGCGCCAGCAGCCAAGATCCAGACGGGATTAGCAATCAGCCCCAGCATTTT.

The CDR3 sequence: CASSYRLAGQETQYF. The CDR3 DNA follows: TGCGCCAGCAGCTACCGACTAGCGGGGCAAGAGACCCAGTACTTC. The chain uses TRBV4-1 and TRBJ2-5, with 11 positions matching TRBD2. In germline, CDR1 is MGHRA, CDR2 YSYEKL. This CDR3 region has 15 residues. V was pared by 5 bases and J by 2 bases, with 4 bases of the junction left unmatched.

This clone was seen a handful of times. The J gene is TRBJ1-2, the V gene TRBV4-3; no firm D call. The V end lost 1 base, the J end lost 6 bases, and 12 bases lay between the germline ends. CDR1 is LGHNA and CDR2 is YSLEER in the germline V gene. CDR3 length: 14 amino acids. The CDR3, as DNA: TGCGCCAGCAGCCAAGTTGTCGGCGAGGATGGCTACACCTTC. Its translation is CASSQVVGEDGYTF.

V usage is TRBV10-2 and J usage is TRBJ1-1, with D unclear. The V end lost 4 bases, the J end lost 5 bases, and 11 bases lay between the germline ends. The CDR3 totals 13 residues. Germline CDR1 reads WSHSY; CDR2 reads SAAADI. CDR3 DNA: TGCGCCAGCAGTGTCCTGGTGGGGACTGAAGCTTTCTTT. It encodes CASSVLVGTEAFF.

This rearrangement joins TRBV2 to TRBJ1-2; 10 bases map to TRBD1. The trim removed 5 bases at V and 7 bases at J, leaving 10 bases unmatched. Germline CDR1 and CDR2: SNHLY and FYNNEI. CDR3 length equals 15 residues. CDR3 nucleotides: TGTGCCAGCAGTCTGGGACAGGGGTGGCCTACTGGCTACACCTTC. This sequence encodes CASSLGQGWPTGYTF.